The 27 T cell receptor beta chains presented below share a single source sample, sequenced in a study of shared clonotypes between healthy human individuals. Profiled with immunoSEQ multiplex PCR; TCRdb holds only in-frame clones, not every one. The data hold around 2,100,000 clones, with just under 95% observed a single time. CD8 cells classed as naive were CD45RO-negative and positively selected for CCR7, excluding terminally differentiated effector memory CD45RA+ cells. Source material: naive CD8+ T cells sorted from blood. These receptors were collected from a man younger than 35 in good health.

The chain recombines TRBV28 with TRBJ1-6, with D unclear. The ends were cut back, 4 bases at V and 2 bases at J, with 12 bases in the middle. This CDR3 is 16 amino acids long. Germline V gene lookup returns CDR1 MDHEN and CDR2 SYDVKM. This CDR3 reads CASSSRKNPYNSPLHF. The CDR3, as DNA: TGTGCCAGCAGTTCCCGTAAAAACCCCTATAATTCACCCCTCCACTTT. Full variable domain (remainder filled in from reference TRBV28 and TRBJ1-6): DVKVTQSSRYLVKRTGEKVFLECVQDMDHENMFWYRQDPGLGLRLIYFSYDVKMKEKGDIPEGYSVSREKKERFSLILESASTNQTSMYLCASSSRKNPYNSPLHFGNGTRLTVT.

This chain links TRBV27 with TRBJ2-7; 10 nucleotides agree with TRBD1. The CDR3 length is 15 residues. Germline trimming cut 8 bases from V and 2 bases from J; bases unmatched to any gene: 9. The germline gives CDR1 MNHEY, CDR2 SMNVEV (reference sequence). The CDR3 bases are TGTGCCAGCGGGGACAGGGGAAACGAGGCCTACGAGCAGTACTTC. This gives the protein CASGDRGNEAYEQYF.

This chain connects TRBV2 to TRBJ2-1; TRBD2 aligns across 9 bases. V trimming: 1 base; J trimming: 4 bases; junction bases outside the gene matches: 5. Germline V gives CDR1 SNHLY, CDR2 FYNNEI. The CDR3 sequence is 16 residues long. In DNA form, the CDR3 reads TGTGCCAGCAGTGAAGGACTAGCGGAATTATACAATGAGCAGTTCTTC. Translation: CASSEGLAELYNEQFF.

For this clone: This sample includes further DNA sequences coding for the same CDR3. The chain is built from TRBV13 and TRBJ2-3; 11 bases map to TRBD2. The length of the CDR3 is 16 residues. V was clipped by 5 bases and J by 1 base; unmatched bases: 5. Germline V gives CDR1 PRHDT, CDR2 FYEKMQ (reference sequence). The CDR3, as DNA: TGTGCCAGCAGCACCCGACTAGCGGGACGCACAGATACGCAGTATTTT. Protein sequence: CASSTRLAGRTDTQYF.

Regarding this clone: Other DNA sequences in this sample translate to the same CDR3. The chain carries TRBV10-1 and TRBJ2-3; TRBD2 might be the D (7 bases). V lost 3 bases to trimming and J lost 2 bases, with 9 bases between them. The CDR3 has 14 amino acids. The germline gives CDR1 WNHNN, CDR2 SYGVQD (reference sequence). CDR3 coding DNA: TGCGCCAGCAGTGACGCGGGGGCCACAGATACGCAGTATTTT. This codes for CASSDAGATDTQYF.

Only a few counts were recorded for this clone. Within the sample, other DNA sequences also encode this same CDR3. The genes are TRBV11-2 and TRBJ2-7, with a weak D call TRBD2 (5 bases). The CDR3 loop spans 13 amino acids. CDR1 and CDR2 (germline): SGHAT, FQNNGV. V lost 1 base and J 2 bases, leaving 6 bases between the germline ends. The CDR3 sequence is CASSLAGTYEQYF. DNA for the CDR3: TGTGCCAGCAGCTTAGCGGGGACCTACGAGCAGTACTTC.

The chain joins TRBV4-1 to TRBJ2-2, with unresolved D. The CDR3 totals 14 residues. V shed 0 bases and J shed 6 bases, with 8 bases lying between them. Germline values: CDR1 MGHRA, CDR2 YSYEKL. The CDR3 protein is CASSQDVGAGELFF. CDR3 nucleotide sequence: TGCGCCAGCAGCCAAGATGTAGGAGCCGGGGAGCTGTTTTTT.

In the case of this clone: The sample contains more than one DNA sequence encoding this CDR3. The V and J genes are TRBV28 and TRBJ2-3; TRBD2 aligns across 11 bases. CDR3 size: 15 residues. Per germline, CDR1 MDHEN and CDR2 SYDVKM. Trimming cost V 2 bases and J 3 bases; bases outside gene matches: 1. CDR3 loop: CASSLTSGGTDTQYF. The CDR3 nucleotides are TGTGCCAGCAGTTTAACTAGCGGGGGTACAGATACGCAGTATTTT. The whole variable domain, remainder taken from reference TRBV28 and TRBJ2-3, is DVKVTQSSRYLVKRTGEKVFLECVQDMDHENMFWYRQDPGLGLRLIYFSYDVKMKEKGDIPEGYSVSREKKERFSLILESASTNQTSMYLCASSLTSGGTDTQYFGPGTRLTVL.

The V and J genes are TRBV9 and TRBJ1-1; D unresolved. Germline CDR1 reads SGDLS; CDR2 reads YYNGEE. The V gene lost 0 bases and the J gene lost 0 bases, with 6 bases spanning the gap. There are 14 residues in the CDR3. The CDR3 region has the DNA TGTGCCAGCAGCGTAGTCGACCTGAACACTGAAGCTTTCTTT. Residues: CASSVVDLNTEAFF.

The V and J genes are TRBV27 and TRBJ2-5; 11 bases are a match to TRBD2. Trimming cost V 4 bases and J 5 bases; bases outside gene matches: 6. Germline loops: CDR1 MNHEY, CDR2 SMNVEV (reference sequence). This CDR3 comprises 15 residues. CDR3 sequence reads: CASSSLAGGWETQYF. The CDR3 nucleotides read TGTGCCAGCAGTTCCCTAGCGGGAGGTTGGGAGACCCAGTACTTC.

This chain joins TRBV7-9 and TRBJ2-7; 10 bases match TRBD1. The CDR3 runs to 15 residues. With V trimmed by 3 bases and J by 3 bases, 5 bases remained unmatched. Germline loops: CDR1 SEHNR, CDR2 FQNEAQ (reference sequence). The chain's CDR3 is CASSLTRDRGYEQYF. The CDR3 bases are TGTGCCAGCAGCTTGACCCGGGACAGGGGCTACGAGCAGTACTTC.

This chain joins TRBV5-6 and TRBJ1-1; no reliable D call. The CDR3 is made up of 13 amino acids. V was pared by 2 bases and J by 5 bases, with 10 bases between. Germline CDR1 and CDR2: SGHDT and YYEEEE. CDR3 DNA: TGTGCCAGCAGCTTTCCCTTGGGGACTGAAGCTTTCTTT. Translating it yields CASSFPLGTEAFF.

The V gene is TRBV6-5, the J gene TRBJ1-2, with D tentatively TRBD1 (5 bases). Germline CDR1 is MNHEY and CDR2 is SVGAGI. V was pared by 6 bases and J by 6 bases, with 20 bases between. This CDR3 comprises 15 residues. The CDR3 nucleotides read TGTGCCAGCAGACCCGGACAAATCTATTGGAATGGCTACACCTTC. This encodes CASRPGQIYWNGYTF.

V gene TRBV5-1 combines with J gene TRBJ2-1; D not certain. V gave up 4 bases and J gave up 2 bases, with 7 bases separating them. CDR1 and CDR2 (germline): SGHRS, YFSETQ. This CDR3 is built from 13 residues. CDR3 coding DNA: TGCGCCAGCAGCGTCTACCCCTACAATGAGCAGTTCTTC. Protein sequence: CASSVYPYNEQFF.

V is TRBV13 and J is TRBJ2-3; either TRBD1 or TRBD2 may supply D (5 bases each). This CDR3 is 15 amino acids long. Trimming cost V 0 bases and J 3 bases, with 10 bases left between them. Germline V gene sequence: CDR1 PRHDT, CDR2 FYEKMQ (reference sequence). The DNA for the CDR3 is TGTGCCAGCAGCTTAGGGTTTGGGGGTACAGATACGCAGTATTTT. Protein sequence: CASSLGFGGTDTQYF.

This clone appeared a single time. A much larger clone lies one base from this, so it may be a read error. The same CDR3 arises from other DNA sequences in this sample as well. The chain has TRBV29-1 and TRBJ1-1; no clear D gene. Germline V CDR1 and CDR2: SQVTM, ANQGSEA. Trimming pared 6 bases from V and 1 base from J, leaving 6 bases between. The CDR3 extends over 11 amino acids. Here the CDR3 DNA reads TGCAGCGTCGAGGGGAACACTGAAGCTTTCTTT. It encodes CSVEGNTEAFF.

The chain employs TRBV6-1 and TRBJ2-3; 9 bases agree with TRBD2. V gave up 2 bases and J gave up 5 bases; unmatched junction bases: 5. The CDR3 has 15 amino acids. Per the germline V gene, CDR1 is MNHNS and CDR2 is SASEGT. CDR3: CASSENLAGLDTQYF. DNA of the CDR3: TGTGCCAGCAGTGAAAATCTAGCGGGGTTAGATACGCAGTATTTT.

Here the CDR3 reads CASSTDRGLGEQYF. Here the CDR3 DNA reads TGTGCCAGCAGCACCGACAGGGGGCTAGGCGAGCAGTACTTC. The V gene is TRBV13, the J gene TRBJ2-7; 10 bases agree with TRBD1. Germline CDR1 reads PRHDT; CDR2 reads FYEKMQ (reference sequence). The trim removed 5 bases at V and 6 bases at J, leaving 7 bases unmatched. This CDR3 comprises 14 residues.

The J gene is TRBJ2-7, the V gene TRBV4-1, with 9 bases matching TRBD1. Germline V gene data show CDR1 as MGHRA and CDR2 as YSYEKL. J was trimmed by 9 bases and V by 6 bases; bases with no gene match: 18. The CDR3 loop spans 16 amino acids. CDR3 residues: CASRFTGTGSNRGQYF. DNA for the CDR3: TGCGCCAGCAGATTCACCGGGACAGGGTCCAATCGGGGGCAGTACTTC.

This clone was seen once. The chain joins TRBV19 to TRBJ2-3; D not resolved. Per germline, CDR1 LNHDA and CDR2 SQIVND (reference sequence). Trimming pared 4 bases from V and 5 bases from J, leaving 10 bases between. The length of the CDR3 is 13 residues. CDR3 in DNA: TGTGCCAGTAGTACCAGCCTAGAAGATACGCAGTATTTT. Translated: CASSTSLEDTQYF.

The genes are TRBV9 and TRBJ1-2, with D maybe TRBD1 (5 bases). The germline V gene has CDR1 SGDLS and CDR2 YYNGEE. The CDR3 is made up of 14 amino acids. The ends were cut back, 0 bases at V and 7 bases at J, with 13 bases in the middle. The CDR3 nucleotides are TGTGCCAGCAGCGTAGAAGGGGTATTCGGTGGCTACACCTTC. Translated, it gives CASSVEGVFGGYTF. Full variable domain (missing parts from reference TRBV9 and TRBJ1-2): DSGVTQTPKHLITATGQRVTLRCSPRSGDLSVYWYQQSLDQGLQFLIQYYNGEERAKGNILERFSAQQFPDLHSELNLSSLELGDSALYFCASSVEGVFGGYTFGSGTRLTVV.

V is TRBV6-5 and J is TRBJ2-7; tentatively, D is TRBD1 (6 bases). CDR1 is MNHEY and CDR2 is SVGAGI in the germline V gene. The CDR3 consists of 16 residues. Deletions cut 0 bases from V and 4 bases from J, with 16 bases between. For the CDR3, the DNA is TGTGCCAGCAGTTACTCAGCCGGACAGCAAATTTACGAGCAGTACTTC. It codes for CASSYSAGQQIYEQYF.

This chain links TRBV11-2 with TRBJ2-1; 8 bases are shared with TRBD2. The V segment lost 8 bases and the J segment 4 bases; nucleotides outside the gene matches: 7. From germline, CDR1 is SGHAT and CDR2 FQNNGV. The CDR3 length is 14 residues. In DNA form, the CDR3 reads TGTGCCAGCGTACTCCGGGAGGGTTACAATGAGCAGTTCTTC. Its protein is CASVLREGYNEQFF.

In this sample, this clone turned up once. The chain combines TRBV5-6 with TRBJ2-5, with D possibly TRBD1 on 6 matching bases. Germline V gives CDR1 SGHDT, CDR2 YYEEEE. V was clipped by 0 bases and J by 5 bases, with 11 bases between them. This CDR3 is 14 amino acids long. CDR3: CASSLGTVAETQYF. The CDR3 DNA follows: TGTGCCAGCAGCTTGGGGACAGTCGCTGAGACCCAGTACTTC.

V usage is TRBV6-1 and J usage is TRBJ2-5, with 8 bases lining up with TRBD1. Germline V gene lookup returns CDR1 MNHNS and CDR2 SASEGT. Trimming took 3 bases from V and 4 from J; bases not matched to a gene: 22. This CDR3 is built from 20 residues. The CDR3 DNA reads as TGTGCCAGCAGTGACGATGCTCCGGACAGGGAATGGCAGGCGTCAGAGACCCAGTACTTC. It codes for CASSDDAPDREWQASETQYF.

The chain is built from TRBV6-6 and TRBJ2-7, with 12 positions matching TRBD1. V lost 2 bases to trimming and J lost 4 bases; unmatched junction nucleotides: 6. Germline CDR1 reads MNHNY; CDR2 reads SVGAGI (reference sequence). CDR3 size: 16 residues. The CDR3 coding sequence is TGTGCCAGCAGTTACCCTTGGGGACAGGGGGCTTACGAGCAGTACTTC. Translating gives CASSYPWGQGAYEQYF.

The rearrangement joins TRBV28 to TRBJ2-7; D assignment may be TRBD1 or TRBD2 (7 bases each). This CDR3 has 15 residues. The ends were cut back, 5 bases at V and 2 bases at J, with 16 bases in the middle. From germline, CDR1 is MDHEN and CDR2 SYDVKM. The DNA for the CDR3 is TGTGCCAGCAGTGGGGGGGACAGACCTACCTACGAGCAGTACTTC. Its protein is CASSGGDRPTYEQYF. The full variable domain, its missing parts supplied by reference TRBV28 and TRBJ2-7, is DVKVTQSSRYLVKRTGEKVFLECVQDMDHENMFWYRQDPGLGLRLIYFSYDVKMKEKGDIPEGYSVSREKKERFSLILESASTNQTSMYLCASSGGDRPTYEQYFGPGTRLTVT.